The clone carrying this T cell receptor (beta chain) has at least ten counts. No antigen is known for it. This sample was included in a study of metastatic and nonmetastatic thyroid tumors. For the study at large: Where malignant and benign thyroid patients were concerned, repertoires were compared across blood and tumor or nodule tissue.

Points from the study as a whole: Reported TCR beta diversity, measured in blood and tumor, was significantly higher for malignant thyroid tumors than for benign nodules.

Authors' methods: To classify distant metastasis in papillary thyroid cancer, a model was built from CDR3 differences across clinicopathological groups. With MiXCR, TCRdb reprocessed the PCR reads. These V and J calls originate from TCRdb's pipeline instead of the authors' own analysis. Of tens of thousands of clones listed, 17% are singletons. No patient had received any treatment before thyroid surgery. CDR3 size: 16 residues. After removal of 3 bases from V and 5 bases from J, the junction contained 4 bases not matched to a gene. Germline CDR1 reads SGHAT; CDR2 reads FQDESV (reference sequence). The chain recombines TRBV11-1 with TRBJ2-2, with TRBD2 matching 12 bases. The sequence came from a female donor with papillary thyroid cancer or a benign thyroid nodule (not recorded which). Some clones in this sample may be carry-over from other donors' samples. The specimen sequenced was tumor tissue. This chain's CDR3 is CASSFALAGGTGELFF. CDR3 DNA sequence: TGTGCCAGCAGCTTTGCCCTAGCGGGAGGGACCGGGGAGCTGTTTTTT.